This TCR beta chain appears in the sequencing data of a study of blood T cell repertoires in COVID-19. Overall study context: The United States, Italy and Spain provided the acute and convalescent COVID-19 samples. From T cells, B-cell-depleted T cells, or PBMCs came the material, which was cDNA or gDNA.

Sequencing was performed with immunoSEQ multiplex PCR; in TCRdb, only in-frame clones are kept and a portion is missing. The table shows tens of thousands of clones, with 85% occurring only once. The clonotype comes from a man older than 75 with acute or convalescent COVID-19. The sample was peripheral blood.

The CDR3 DNA is TGTGCCAGCAGCCGGGGGGGTTTATCCTACGAGCAGTACTTC. Protein product: CASSRGGLSYEQYF. The rearrangement links TRBV9 to TRBJ2-7; TRBD2 matches 8 bases. The CDR3 runs to 14 residues. Germline V gives CDR1 SGDLS, CDR2 YYNGEE. Trimming at V came to 4 bases and at J to 1 base, leaving 4 bases not matched to a gene.